This T cell receptor (beta chain) was captured in a study of blood T cell repertoires in COVID-19. Study-level information: COVID-19 samples collected from the United States, Italy and Spain covered acute and convalescent phases. Nucleic acid was either cDNA or gDNA, and it came from T cells, B-cell-depleted T cells, or PBMCs.

Original methodology: Estimation of nucleated cell counts relied on the amplification of reference gene primers. TCRdb's table, derived via immunoSEQ multiplex PCR, lists solely in-frame clones and lacks some. Clonal size and the V and J genes are those of that table, whereas D and trimming came from the DNA. The sample carries some 120,000 clones, about 82% recorded once. The germline V gene has CDR1 SGHAT and CDR2 FQNNGV. The V end was cut by 5 bases, the J end by 4 bases, with 14 bases between. This CDR3 region has 14 residues. This clonotype was obtained from a human donor in a cohort sampled during active COVID-19. The V call is TRBV11-2, the J call TRBJ2-5, with TRBD2 as a possible D gene (6 bases). The sample was peripheral blood. CDR3 amino acids: CASSPQGGGETQYF. The CDR3 DNA is TGTGCCAGCAGCCCCCAGGGAGGCGGAGAGACCCAGTACTTC.